This TCR beta chain was sequenced in a study of esophageal squamous cell carcinoma under preoperative chemotherapy. This CDR3 comprises 15 residues. Losses at the gene ends were 4 bases for V and 8 bases for J; bases not matched to a gene: 7. Germline lookup yields CDR1 MNHEY and CDR2 SMNVEV (reference sequence). TCRdb reanalysed the PCR reads using MiXCR and keeps one entry per CDR3 protein. The repertoire has around 34,000 distinct CDR3 sequences, approximately 51% of them found once; the top ten carry less than 30%. This sample's time point: after preoperative PTX-NDP chemotherapy. The V and J genes are TRBV27 and TRBJ2-1, with 11 bases lining up with TRBD2. The material was obtained from a patient given preoperative chemotherapy. This clonotype was obtained from a human donor with esophageal squamous cell carcinoma. The donor label of this sample is uncertain. Here the CDR3 reads CASSSSGRTSDEQFF. The CDR3 DNA is TGTGCCAGCAGTTCTAGCGGGAGGACTTCGGATGAGCAGTTCTTC.